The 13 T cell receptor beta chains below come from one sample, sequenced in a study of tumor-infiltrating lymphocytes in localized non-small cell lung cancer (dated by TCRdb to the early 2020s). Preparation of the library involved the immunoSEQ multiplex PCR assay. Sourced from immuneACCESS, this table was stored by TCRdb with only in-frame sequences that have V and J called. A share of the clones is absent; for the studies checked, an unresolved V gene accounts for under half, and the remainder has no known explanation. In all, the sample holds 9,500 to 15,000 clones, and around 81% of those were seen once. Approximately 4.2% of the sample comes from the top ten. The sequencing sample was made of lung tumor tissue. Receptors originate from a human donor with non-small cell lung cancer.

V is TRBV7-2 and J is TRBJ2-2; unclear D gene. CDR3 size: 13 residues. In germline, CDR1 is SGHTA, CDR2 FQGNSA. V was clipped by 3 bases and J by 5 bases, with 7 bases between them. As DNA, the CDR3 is TGTGCCAGCAGCTTCGACCGGACCGGGGAGCTGTTTTTT. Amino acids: CASSFDRTGELFF. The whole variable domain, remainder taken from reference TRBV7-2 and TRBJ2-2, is GAGVSQSPSNKVTEKGKDVELRCDPISGHTALYWYRQSLGQGLEFLIYFQGNSAPDKSGLPSDRFSAERTGGSVSTLTIQRTQQEDSAVYLCASSFDRTGELFFGEGSRLTVL.

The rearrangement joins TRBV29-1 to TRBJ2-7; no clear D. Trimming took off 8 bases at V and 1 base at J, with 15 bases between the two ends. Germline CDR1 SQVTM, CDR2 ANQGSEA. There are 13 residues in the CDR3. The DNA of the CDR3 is TGCAGCTGTACCACCCCCGGGTCCTACGAGCAGTACTTC. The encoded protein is CSCTTPGSYEQYF.

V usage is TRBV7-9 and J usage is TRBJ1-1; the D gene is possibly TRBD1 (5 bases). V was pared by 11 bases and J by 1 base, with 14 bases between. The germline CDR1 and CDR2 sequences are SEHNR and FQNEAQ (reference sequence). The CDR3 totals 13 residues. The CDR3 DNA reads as TGTGCCTTTGGGGGGGACGCGAACACTGAAGCTTTCTTT. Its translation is CAFGGDANTEAFF.

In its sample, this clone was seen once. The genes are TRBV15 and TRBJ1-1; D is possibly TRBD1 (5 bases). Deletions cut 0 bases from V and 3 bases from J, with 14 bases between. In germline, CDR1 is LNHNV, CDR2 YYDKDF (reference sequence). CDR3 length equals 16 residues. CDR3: CATSRELWGLDTEAFF. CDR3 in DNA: TGTGCCACCAGCAGAGAATTGTGGGGCCTCGACACTGAAGCTTTCTTT.

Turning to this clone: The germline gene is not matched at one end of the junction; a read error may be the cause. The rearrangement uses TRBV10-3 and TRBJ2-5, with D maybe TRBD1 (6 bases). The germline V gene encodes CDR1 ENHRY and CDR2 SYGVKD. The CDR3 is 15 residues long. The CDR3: CAISESLGASEIQYF. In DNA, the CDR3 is TGTGCCATCAGTGAGTCATTGGGGGCTTCGGAGATCCAGTACTTC.

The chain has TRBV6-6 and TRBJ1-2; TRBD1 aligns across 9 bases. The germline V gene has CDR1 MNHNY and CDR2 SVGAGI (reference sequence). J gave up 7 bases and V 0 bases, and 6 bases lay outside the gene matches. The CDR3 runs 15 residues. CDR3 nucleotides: TGTGCCAGCAGTTACTCCTGGACAGGGGCTGGTGGCTACACCTTC. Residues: CASSYSWTGAGGYTF.

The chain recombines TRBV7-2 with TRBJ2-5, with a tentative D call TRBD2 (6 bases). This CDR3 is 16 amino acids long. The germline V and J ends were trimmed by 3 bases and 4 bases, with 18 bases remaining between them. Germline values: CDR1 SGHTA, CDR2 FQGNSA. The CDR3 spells CASSFGGTSRRETQYF. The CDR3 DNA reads TGTGCCAGCAGCTTCGGAGGGACCTCAAGAAGAGAGACCCAGTACTTC.

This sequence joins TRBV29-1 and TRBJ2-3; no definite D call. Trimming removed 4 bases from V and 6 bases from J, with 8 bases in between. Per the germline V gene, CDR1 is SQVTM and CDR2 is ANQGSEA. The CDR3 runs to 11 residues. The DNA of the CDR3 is TGCAGCGTTGGCCTGGGGGATACGCAGTATTTT. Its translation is CSVGLGDTQYF.

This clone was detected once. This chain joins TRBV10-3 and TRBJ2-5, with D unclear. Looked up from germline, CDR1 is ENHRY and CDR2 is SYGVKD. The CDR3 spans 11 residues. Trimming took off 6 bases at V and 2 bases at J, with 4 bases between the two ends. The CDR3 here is CAISSQETQYF. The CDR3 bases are TGTGCCATCAGCAGTCAAGAGACCCAGTACTTC.

DNA of the CDR3: TGTGCCAGCAGCCCACAGGGTAGCTCCTACGAGCAGTACGTC. It translates to CASSPQGSSYEQYV. The rearrangement uses TRBV7-2 and TRBJ2-7; TRBD1 might be the D (6 bases). Germline assignment: CDR1 SGHTA and CDR2 FQGNSA. This CDR3 contains 14 residues. V lost 5 bases, J lost 0 bases, and 11 bases lay in between.

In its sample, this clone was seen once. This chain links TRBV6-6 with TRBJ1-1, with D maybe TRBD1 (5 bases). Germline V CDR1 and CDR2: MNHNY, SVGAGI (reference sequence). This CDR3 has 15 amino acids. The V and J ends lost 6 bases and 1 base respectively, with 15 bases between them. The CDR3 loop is CASRTGTQTNTEAFF. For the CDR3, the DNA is TGTGCCAGCAGAACCGGGACCCAGACGAACACTGAAGCTTTCTTT.

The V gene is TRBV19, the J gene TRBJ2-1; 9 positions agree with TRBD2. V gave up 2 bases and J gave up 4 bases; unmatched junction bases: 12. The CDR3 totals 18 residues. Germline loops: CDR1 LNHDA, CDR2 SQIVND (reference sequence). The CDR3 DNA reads TGTGCCAGTAGTATAAGGGTAGGGCGGGAGGGCCGTTACAATGAGCAGTTCTTC. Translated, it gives CASSIRVGREGRYNEQFF.

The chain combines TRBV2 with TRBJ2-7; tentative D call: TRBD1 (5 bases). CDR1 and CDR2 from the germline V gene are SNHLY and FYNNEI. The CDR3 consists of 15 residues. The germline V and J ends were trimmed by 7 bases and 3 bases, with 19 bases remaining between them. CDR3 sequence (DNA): TGTGCCAGCATCCCTCGCCCAGGGCAGATCTACGAGCAGTACGTC. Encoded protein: CASIPRPGQIYEQYV.